These T cell receptor beta chains were read from a single sample in a study of cytomegalovirus exposure and HLA in healthy donors. Here immunoSEQ multiplex PCR was the method, and the copy in TCRdb shows in-frame clones only, minus some. The sample contains under 200,000 clones, more than 70% of which appear only once. The specimen was PBMCs. These receptors all stem from a man aged 30-40 years in good health and CMV-seronegative. The CDR3 runs from the conserved cysteine through the conserved F or W. The order of the fields is V gene, J gene, CDR3 protein.

v_call: TRBV18
j_call: TRBJ1-2
cdr3_aa: CASTPFGTNDGYTF

v_call: TRBV4-2
j_call: TRBJ1-5
cdr3_aa: CASSQEVPQLQGYSNQPQHF

v_call: TRBV5-6
j_call: TRBJ1-1
cdr3_aa: CASSSGIRSTEAFF

v_call: TRBV5-6
j_call: TRBJ1-1
cdr3_aa: CASSLVYGNTEAFF

v_call: TRBV19
j_call: TRBJ1-2
cdr3_aa: CASSPRQIFLYGYTF

v_call: TRBV7-6
j_call: TRBJ2-1
cdr3_aa: CASSLATSGGANEQFF

v_call: TRBV5-1
j_call: TRBJ2-1
cdr3_aa: CASAIGQNNEQFF

v_call: TRBV28
j_call: TRBJ2-7
cdr3_aa: CASSWDYGAYEQYF

v_call: TRBV12-5
j_call: TRBJ2-3
cdr3_aa: CASGLGQPTDTQYF

v_call: TRBV7-6
j_call: TRBJ2-1
cdr3_aa: CASTHPAGTSSYNEQFF

v_call: TRBV7-7
j_call: TRBJ2-5
cdr3_aa: CASSLVEREGRETQYF

v_call: TRBV4-1
j_call: TRBJ2-1
cdr3_aa: CASSRRDGDEQFF

v_call: TRBV7-9
j_call: TRBJ2-2
cdr3_aa: CASSSPATGTATGELFF

v_call: TRBV25-1
j_call: TRBJ1-2
cdr3_aa: CASSVGRVVFTF

v_call: TRBV10-1
j_call: TRBJ2-7
cdr3_aa: CASSESVGGSSYEQYF

v_call: TRBV2
j_call: TRBJ2-5
cdr3_aa: CASRIGGGETQYF

v_call: TRBV5-1
j_call: TRBJ2-3
cdr3_aa: CASSLDQGTDTQYF

v_call: TRBV7-2
j_call: TRBJ1-5
cdr3_aa: CASSQTPSGQPQHF

v_call: TRBV10-1
j_call: TRBJ1-3
cdr3_aa: CASSETRGTPRGNTIYF

v_call: TRBV9
j_call: TRBJ2-1
cdr3_aa: CASSSSGGSYNEQFF

v_call: TRBV6-1
j_call: TRBJ2-1
cdr3_aa: CASSAGSGGSYNEQFF

v_call: TRBV5-4
j_call: TRBJ2-5
cdr3_aa: CASSLLAGTGGETQYF

v_call: TRBV20-1
j_call: TRBJ2-7
cdr3_aa: CSAQTGHEQYF

v_call: TRBV6-5
j_call: TRBJ1-2
cdr3_aa: CASSYAGRNGYTF

v_call: TRBV6-5
j_call: TRBJ2-7
cdr3_aa: CASSYGAEGYEQYF

v_call: TRBV5-1
j_call: TRBJ2-3
cdr3_aa: CASSLDQRGSTDTQYF

v_call: TRBV7-2
j_call: TRBJ2-7
cdr3_aa: CASSLAPTGYEQYF

v_call: TRBV4-2
j_call: TRBJ2-1
cdr3_aa: CASSQAGTSGHNEQFF